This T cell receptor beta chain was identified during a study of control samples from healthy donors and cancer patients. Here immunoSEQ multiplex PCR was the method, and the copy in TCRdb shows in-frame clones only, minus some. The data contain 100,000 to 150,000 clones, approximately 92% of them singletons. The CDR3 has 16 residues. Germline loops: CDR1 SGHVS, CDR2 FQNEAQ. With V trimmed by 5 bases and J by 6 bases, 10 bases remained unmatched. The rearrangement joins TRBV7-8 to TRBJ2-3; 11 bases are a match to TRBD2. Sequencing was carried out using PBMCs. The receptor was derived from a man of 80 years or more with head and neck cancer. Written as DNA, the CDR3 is TGTGCCAGCAGCCCGACTAGCGGGGTCAGTGCGGATACGCAGTATTTT. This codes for CASSPTSGVSADTQYF. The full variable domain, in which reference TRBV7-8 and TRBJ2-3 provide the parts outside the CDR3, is GAGVSQSPRYKVAKRGQDVALRCDPISGHVSLFWYQQALGQGPEFLTYFQNEAQLDKSGLPSDRFFAERPEGSVSTLKIQRTQQEDSAVYLCASSPTSGVSADTQYFGPGTRLTVL.